The 23 T cell receptor beta chains in this list originate from one sample, sequenced in a study of blood T cell repertoires in COVID-19. TCRdb's copy holds only in-frame clones and misses some; the assay was immunoSEQ multiplex PCR. Of 95,000 to 110,000 clones detected, roughly 90% appear once; the ten largest clones hold approximately 17%. The sequencing sample was made of peripheral blood. Receptors originate from a woman over 75 in a cohort sampled during active COVID-19.

The V gene is TRBV7-2, the J gene TRBJ1-5, with 8 bases that match TRBD1. The CDR3 contains 14 residues. Germline V gene sequence: CDR1 SGHTA, CDR2 FQGNSA. The junction had 6 bases not matched to a gene; V was cut back by 5 bases and J by 6 bases. The DNA of the CDR3 is TGTGCCAGCAGCCCCGACAGGGGCAGTCAGCCCCAGCATTTT. Translated: CASSPDRGSQPQHF. Full variable domain (missing parts from reference TRBV7-2 and TRBJ1-5): GAGVSQSPSNKVTEKGKDVELRCDPISGHTALYWYRQSLGQGLEFLIYFQGNSAPDKSGLPSDRFSAERTGGSVSTLTIQRTQQEDSAVYLCASSPDRGSQPQHFGDGTRLSIL.

The chain carries TRBV12-3 or TRBV12-4 and TRBJ1-2, with D perhaps matching TRBD1 (5 bases). The CDR3 consists of 13 residues. V was clipped by 5 bases and J by 4 bases, with 11 bases between them. CDR3 protein: CASSTTASYGYTF. Here the CDR3 DNA reads TGTGCCAGCAGTACGACAGCTAGCTATGGCTACACCTTC.

The chain uses TRBV5-1 and TRBJ2-5; 9 nucleotides align to TRBD1. This CDR3 spans 14 amino acids. V dropped 4 bases and J dropped 5; count of bases not matched to a gene: 6. CDR1 is SGHRS, CDR2 YFSETQ, per germline. CDR3 region: CASSAGTGKETQYF. CDR3 DNA sequence: TGCGCCAGCAGCGCCGGGACAGGGAAGGAGACCCAGTACTTC.

V usage is TRBV19 and J usage is TRBJ1-4, with D maybe TRBD1 (5 bases). The V gene lost 10 bases and the J gene lost 3 bases, with 18 bases spanning the gap. This CDR3 is 15 amino acids long. Per germline, CDR1 LNHDA and CDR2 SQIVND (reference sequence). The CDR3 loop reads CATTPAGGSNEKLFF. The CDR3 nucleotides are TGTGCCACCACCCCCGCGGGGGGATCTAATGAAAAACTGTTTTTT.

V and J are TRBV18 and TRBJ2-2, with D possibly matching TRBD2 (6 bases). Germline values: CDR1 KGHSH, CDR2 LQKENI. V lost 2 bases and J lost 2, with 9 bases in between. CDR3 length equals 15 residues. DNA for the CDR3: TGTGCCAGCTCACCAAGGAGGGAAAACACCGGGGAGCTGTTTTTT. This gives the protein CASSPRRENTGELFF.

V and J are TRBV6-5 and TRBJ2-1; D possibly corresponds to TRBD1 (8 bases). Germline V gene data show CDR1 as MNHEY and CDR2 as SVGAGI. The CDR3 length is 13 residues. V was shortened by 6 bases and J by 10 bases, with 16 bases between the two germline ends. CDR3 sequence: CASRQGGPGEQFF. The CDR3, as DNA: TGTGCCAGCAGACAGGGGGGGCCAGGGGAGCAGTTCTTC.

This clone was recorded only once. This chain links TRBV10-3 with TRBJ2-3; 8 positions agree with TRBD2. Unmatched junction bases numbered 9, after V lost 7 bases and J lost 6 bases. Looked up from germline, CDR1 is ENHRY and CDR2 is SYGVKD. This CDR3 comprises 14 residues. CDR3 sequence (DNA): TGTGCCATCACTAGAAGCGGGGGTGCTGATACGCAGTATTTT. Translating it yields CAITRSGGADTQYF.

The chain is built from TRBV3-1 (or the pseudogene TRBV3-2) and TRBJ1-2; 7 bases align to TRBD1. Germline CDR1 reads LGHDT; CDR2 reads YNNKEL (reference sequence). CDR3 length: 16 residues. After removal of 1 base from V and 2 bases from J, the junction contained 7 bases not matched to a gene. The CDR3 loop is CASSQAGPTGNYGYTF. Here the CDR3 DNA reads TGTGCCAGCAGCCAAGCTGGCCCGACAGGGAACTATGGCTACACCTTC.

V usage is TRBV19 and J usage is TRBJ1-3, with D possibly matching TRBD1 (6 bases). With 6 bases removed from V and 0 bases from J, the gap between germline ends came to 9 bases. The CDR3 is made up of 14 amino acids. Germline CDR1 LNHDA, CDR2 SQIVND (reference sequence). The CDR3 DNA is TGTGCCAGTAGGAAACAGGGCTCTGGAAACACCATATATTTT. Protein product: CASRKQGSGNTIYF.

The chain recombines TRBV18 with TRBJ1-2; D perhaps matches TRBD1 (5 bases). Trimming shortened V by 4 bases and J by 5 bases, and 11 bases separated the two germline ends. The germline CDR1 and CDR2 sequences are KGHSH and LQKENI. CDR3 length equals 13 residues. CDR3 protein: CASSLGEGYGYTF. The DNA for the CDR3 is TGTGCCAGCTCACTCGGGGAGGGGTATGGCTACACCTTC.

This clone has a single count. The chain's CDR3 is CSVEGSKASTLYEQFF. The CDR3 nucleotides are TGCAGCGTTGAAGGGAGCAAGGCCTCAACACTCTATGAGCAGTTCTTC. The J gene is TRBJ2-1, the V gene TRBV29-1; D is undetermined. CDR3 length equals 16 residues. Deletions cut 1 base from V and 8 bases from J, with 21 bases between. CDR1 and CDR2 (germline): SQVTM, ANQGSEA.

This chain uses TRBV28 with TRBJ2-1; 8 nucleotides match TRBD2. V shed 3 bases and J 6 bases; nucleotides not matched to a gene: 4. Germline V gene sequence: CDR1 MDHEN, CDR2 SYDVKM. This CDR3 region has 14 residues. The CDR3 sequence: CASSFVAGRNEQFF. The CDR3 DNA is TGTGCCAGCAGTTTTGTAGCGGGACGCAATGAGCAGTTCTTC.

This sequence joins TRBV10-3 and TRBJ1-3; D not resolved. V was clipped by 0 bases and J by 0 bases, with 6 bases between them. CDR1 ENHRY and CDR2 SYGVKD come from the germline V gene. This CDR3 is 15 amino acids long. The CDR3 protein is CAISESRSSGNTIYF. The DNA of the CDR3 is TGTGCCATCAGTGAGTCACGGAGCTCTGGAAACACCATATATTTT.

This chain connects TRBV10-1 to TRBJ2-5, with a tentative D call TRBD2 (5 bases). The CDR3 runs 11 residues. Trimming cost V 8 bases and J 5 bases, with 9 bases left between them. From germline, CDR1 is WNHNN and CDR2 SYGVQD (reference sequence). Here the CDR3 DNA reads TGCGCCAGCGGATCGGGGGAGACCCAGTACTTC. This translates into CASGSGETQYF.

V is TRBV19 and J is TRBJ2-5; D gene unclear. This CDR3 spans 15 amino acids. The germline gives CDR1 LNHDA, CDR2 SQIVND (reference sequence). V gave up 3 bases and J gave up 5 bases, with 16 bases separating them. CDR3 sequence reads: CASSIRVTGTETQYF. CDR3 coding DNA: TGTGCCAGTAGTATTCGGGTCACCGGTACGGAGACCCAGTACTTC.

The chain is built from TRBV6-5 and TRBJ2-5; the match to TRBD1 covers 8 bases. From germline, CDR1 is MNHEY and CDR2 SVGAGI. The CDR3 runs to 16 residues. J was trimmed by 2 bases and V by 1 base; bases with no gene match: 6. The chain's CDR3 is CASSYWGQVGQETQYF. The CDR3 DNA reads as TGTGCCAGCAGTTACTGGGGACAGGTAGGGCAAGAGACCCAGTACTTC.

This clone appeared a few times. CDR3 in DNA: TGTGCCAGCAGCTTACGGCTAGCGGAAGCCAATGAGCAGTTCTTC. Protein product: CASSLRLAEANEQFF. The chain recombines TRBV7-2 with TRBJ2-1; 7 nucleotides line up with TRBD2. Trimming cost V 2 bases and J 6 bases; bases outside gene matches: 7. Germline V gene lookup returns CDR1 SGHTA and CDR2 FQGNSA. The CDR3 contains 15 residues. The entire variable domain, with the rest obtained from reference TRBV7-2 and TRBJ2-1, is as follows: GAGVSQSPSNKVTEKGKDVELRCDPISGHTALYWYRQSLGQGLEFLIYFQGNSAPDKSGLPSDRFSAERTGGSVSTLTIQRTQQEDSAVYLCASSLRLAEANEQFFGPGTRLTVL.

The count of this clone is one. The chain joins TRBV18 to TRBJ2-1; TRBD1 is a possible D gene (6 bases). CDR3 length: 15 residues. Trimming took 6 bases from V and 4 from J, leaving 16 bases between them. Germline CDR1 KGHSH, CDR2 LQKENI. DNA of the CDR3: TGTGCCAGCTCGCCCCTGGGGACACCTTACAATGAGCAGTTCTTC. Protein product: CASSPLGTPYNEQFF.

The J gene is TRBJ2-5, the V gene TRBV7-3, with D maybe TRBD2 (5 bases). CDR1 is SGHTA and CDR2 is FQGTGA in the germline V gene. Trimming stripped 5 bases from V and 5 bases from J, with 18 bases between. The CDR3 covers 15 residues. In DNA form, the CDR3 reads TGTGCCAGCAGCCCTGGGAGTAGGTACGGGGAGACCCAGTACTTC. It yields the protein CASSPGSRYGETQYF.

The J gene is TRBJ2-1, the V gene TRBV2; TRBD1 agrees at 8 bases. This CDR3 contains 14 residues. Trimming took 4 bases from V and 10 from J; bases not matched to a gene: 9. Germline CDR1 is SNHLY and CDR2 is FYNNEI. This chain's CDR3 is CASSVRTGSGEQFF. The CDR3 DNA reads as TGTGCCAGCAGTGTCCGGACAGGGAGCGGGGAGCAGTTCTTC.

The rearrangement joins TRBV3-1 (or the pseudogene TRBV3-2) to TRBJ2-7; weak D call: TRBD2 (6 bases). Trimming stripped 1 base from V and 2 bases from J, with 9 bases between. Germline V gene lookup returns CDR1 LGHDT and CDR2 YNNKEL (reference sequence). The CDR3 is 14 residues long. The DNA of the CDR3 is TGTGCCAGCAGCCAAGGGGGGGTTACCTACGAGCAGTACTTC. Protein product: CASSQGGVTYEQYF.

The genes are TRBV5-5 and TRBJ2-3, with 7 positions matching TRBD2. CDR3 length equals 16 residues. The germline gives CDR1 SGHKS, CDR2 YYEKEE (reference sequence). The trim removed 1 base at V and 4 bases at J, leaving 9 bases unmatched. CDR3 DNA sequence: TGTGCCAGCAGCTTGAGTCCCGGGGGGATGGCAGATACGCAGTATTTT. This sequence encodes CASSLSPGGMADTQYF.

The chain recombines TRBV28 with TRBJ2-2; TRBD1 aligns across 8 bases. CDR3 length: 15 amino acids. V shed 4 bases and J 9 bases; nucleotides not matched to a gene: 10. The germline CDR1 and CDR2 sequences are MDHEN and SYDVKM. The CDR3 DNA is TGTGCCAGCAGTTCCGGACAGGGTGGTATCCGGGAGCTGTTTTTT. It specifies CASSSGQGGIRELFF.